The clone carrying this TCR beta chain appeared many times. A TCRbeta library incorporating unique molecular identifiers was prepared. Using its own MiXCR run on the PCR reads, TCRdb lists one record per CDR3 protein. The data show over 550,000 distinct CDR3 sequences, roughly a tenth seen once. These data come from a study of T-cell reconstitution after alpha-beta-depleted transplantation in children. This receptor was identified in a human donor who donated a stem cell graft to a child with acute myeloid leukemia. Here the sequenced sample was PBMCs from the stem cell graft donor, taken from the stem cell graft.

CDR3 DNA sequence: TGTGCCAGCAGCGTACACGGGACAGGGGGTATAGAGACCCAGTACTTC. Translated, it gives CASSVHGTGGIETQYF. This chain uses TRBV7-9 with TRBJ2-5, with 11 bases fitting TRBD1. There are 16 residues in the CDR3. CDR1 and CDR2 (germline): SEHNR, FQNEAQ (reference sequence). V lost 5 bases and J lost 4; bases outside the gene matches: 9.